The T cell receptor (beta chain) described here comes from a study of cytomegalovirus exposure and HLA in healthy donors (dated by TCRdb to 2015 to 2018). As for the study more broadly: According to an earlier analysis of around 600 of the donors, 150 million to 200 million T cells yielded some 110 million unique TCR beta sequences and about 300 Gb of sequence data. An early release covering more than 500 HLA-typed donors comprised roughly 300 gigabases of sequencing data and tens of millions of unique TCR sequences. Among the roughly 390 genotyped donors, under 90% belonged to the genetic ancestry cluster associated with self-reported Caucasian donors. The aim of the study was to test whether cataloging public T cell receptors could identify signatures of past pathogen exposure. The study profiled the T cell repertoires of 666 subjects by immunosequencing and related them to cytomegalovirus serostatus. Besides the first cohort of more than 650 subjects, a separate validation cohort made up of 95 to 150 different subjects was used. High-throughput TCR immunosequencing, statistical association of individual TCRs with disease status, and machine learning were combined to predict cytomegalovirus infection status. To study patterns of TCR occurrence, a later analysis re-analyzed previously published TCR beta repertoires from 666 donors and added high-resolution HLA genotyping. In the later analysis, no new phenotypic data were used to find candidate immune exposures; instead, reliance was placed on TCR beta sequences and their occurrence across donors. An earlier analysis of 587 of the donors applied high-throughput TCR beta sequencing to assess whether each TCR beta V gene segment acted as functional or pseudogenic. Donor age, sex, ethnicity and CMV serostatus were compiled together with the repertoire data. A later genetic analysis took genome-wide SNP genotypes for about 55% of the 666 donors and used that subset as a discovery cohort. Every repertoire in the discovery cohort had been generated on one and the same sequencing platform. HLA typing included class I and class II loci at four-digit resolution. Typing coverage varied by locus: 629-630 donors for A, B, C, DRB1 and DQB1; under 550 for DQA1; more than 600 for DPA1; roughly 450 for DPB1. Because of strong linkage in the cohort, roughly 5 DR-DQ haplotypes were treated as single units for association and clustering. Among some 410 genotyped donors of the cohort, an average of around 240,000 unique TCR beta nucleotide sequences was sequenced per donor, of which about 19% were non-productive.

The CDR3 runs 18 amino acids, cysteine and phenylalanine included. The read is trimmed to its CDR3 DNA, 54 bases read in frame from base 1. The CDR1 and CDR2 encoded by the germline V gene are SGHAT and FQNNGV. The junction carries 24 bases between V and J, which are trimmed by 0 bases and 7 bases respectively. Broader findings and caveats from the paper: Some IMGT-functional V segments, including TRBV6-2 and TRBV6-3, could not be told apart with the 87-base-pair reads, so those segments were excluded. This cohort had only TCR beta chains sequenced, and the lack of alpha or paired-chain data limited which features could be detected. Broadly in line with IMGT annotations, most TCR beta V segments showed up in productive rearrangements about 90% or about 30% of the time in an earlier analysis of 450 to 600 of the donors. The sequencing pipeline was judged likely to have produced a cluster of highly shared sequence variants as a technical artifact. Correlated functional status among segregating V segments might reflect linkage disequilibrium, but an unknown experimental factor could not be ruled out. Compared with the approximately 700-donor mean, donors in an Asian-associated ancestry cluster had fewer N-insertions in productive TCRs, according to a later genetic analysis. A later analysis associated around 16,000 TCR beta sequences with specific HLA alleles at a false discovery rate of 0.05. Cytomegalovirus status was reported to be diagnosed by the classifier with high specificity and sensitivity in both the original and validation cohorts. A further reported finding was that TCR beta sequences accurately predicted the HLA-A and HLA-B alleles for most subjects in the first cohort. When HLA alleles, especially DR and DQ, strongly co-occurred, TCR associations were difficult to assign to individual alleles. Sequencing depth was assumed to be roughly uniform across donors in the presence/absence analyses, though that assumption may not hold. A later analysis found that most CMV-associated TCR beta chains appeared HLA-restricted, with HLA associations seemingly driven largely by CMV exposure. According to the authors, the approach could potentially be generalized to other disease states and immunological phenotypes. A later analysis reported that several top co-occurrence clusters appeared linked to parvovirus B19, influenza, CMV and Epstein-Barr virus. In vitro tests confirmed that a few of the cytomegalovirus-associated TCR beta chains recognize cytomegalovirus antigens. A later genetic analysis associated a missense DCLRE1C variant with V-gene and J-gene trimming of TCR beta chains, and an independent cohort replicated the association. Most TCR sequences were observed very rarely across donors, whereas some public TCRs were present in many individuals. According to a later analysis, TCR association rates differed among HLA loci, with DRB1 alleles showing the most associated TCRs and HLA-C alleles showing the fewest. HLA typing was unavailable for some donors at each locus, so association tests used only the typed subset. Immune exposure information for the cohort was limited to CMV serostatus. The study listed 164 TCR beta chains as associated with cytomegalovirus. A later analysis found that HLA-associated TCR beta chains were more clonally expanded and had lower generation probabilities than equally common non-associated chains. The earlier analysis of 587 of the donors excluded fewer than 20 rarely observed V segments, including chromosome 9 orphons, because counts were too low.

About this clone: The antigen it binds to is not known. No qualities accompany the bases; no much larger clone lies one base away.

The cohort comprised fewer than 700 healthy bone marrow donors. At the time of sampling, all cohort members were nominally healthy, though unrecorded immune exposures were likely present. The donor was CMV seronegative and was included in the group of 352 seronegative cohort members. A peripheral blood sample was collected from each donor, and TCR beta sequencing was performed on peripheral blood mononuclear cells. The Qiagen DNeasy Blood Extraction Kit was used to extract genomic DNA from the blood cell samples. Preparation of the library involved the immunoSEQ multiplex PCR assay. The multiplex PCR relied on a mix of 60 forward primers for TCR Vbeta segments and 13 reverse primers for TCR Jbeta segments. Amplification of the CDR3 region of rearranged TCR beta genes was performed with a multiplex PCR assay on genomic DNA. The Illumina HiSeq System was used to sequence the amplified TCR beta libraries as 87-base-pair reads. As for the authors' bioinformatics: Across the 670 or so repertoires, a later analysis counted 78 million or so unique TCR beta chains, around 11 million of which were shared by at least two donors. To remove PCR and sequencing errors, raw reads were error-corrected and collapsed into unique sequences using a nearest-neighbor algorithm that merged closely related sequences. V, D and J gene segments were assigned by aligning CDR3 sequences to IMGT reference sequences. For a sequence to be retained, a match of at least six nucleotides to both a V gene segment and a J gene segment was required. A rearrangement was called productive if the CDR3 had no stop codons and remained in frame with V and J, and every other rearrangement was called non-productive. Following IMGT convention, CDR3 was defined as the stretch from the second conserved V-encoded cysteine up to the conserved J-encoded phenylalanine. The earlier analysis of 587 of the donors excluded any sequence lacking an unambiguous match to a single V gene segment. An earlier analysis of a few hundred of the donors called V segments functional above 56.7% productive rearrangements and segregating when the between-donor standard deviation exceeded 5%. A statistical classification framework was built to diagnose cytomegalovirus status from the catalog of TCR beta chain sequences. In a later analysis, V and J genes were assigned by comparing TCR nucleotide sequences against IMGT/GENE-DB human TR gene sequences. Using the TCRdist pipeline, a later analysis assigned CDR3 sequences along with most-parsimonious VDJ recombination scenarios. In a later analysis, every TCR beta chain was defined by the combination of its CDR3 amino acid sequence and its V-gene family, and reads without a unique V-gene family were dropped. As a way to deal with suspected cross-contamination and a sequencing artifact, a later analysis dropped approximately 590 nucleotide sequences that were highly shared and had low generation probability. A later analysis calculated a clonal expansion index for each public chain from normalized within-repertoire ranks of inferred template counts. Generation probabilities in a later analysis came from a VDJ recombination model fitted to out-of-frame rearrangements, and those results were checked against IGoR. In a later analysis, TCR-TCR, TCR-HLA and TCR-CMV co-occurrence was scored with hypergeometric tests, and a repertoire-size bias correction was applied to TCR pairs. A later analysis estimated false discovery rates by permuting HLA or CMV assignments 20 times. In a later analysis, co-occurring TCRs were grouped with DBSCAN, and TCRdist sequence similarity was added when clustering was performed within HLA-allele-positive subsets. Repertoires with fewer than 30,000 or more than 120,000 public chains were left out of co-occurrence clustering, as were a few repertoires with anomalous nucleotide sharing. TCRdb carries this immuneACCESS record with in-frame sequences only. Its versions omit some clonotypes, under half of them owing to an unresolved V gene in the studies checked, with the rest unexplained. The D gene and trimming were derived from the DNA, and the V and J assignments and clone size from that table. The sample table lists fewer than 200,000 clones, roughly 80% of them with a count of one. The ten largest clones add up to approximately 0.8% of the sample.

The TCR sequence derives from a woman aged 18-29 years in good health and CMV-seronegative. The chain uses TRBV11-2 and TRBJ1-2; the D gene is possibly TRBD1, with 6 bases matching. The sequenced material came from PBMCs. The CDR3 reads CASSLDGAGAPRVSGYTF. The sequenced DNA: TGTGCCAGCAGCTTAGATGGGGCAGGGGCTCCTAGGGTCTCTGGCTACACCTTC.